This is a list of T cell receptor beta chains from one sample in a study of CD4 T cells in relation to SARS-CoV-2 and coronaviruses. Clones were read by immunoSEQ multiplex PCR, and TCRdb kept only the in-frame ones, dropping some. The profile covers tens of thousands of clones, with about two thirds appearing a single time and approximately 13% taken by the ten largest. Antigens of these TCRs are unknown. The sequencing input was CD4+ T cells from PBMCs, cultured in vitro. All receptors come from a human donor in good health. Both conserved end residues are part of each CDR3. D genes are given only for firm matches. Only some rows state a clone size, as once, few, many or a class for expanded clones.

v_gene	j_gene	d_gene	abundance	CDR3aa	CDR3nt
TRBV11-2	TRBJ1-2	-	-	CASSLDPARGLNYGYTF	TGTGCCAGCAGCTTAGATCCCGCCCGCGGCCTAAACTATGGCTACACCTTC
TRBV7-2	TRBJ2-3	-	-	CASSLTGSSTDTQYF	TGTGCCAGCAGCTTAACAGGGAGTAGCACAGATACGCAGTATTTT
TRBV18	TRBJ2-5	-	-	CASSQETQYF	TGTGCCAGCTCGCAAGAGACCCAGTACTTC
TRBV13	TRBJ2-4	-	-	CASSSILDISKNIQYF	TGTGCCAGCAGTTCGATTTTGGACATCTCCAAAAACATTCAGTACTTC
TRBV18	TRBJ1-6	-	-	CASSLRESGNSPLHF	TGTGCCAGCTCCCTTCGAGAATCCGGGAATTCACCCCTCCACTTT
TRBV9	TRBJ2-7	TRBD1	-	CASSARTGASYEQYF	TGTGCCAGCAGCGCCAGGACAGGAGCGTCCTACGAGCAGTACTTC
TRBV7-2	TRBJ2-1	TRBD2	-	CASSWTSGREGEQFF	TGTGCCAGCAGCTGGACTAGCGGGAGGGAAGGTGAGCAGTTCTTC
TRBV2	TRBJ2-7	TRBD1	-	CASSGGGQGVSGEQYF	TGTGCCAGCAGTGGCGGGGGACAGGGGGTGTCCGGCGAGCAGTACTTC
TRBV11-1	TRBJ1-6	TRBD1	few	CASSSGTGNSPLHF	TGTGCCAGCAGCTCCGGGACAGGGAATTCACCCCTCCACTTT
TRBV11-3	TRBJ2-3	-	-	CASSLTSDTQYF	TGTGCCAGCAGCTTAACCTCAGATACGCAGTATTTT
TRBV13	TRBJ1-1	-	-	CASSLAPGGDEAFF	TGTGCCAGCAGCTTAGCCCCCGGAGGAGATGAAGCTTTCTTT
TRBV19	TRBJ1-1	-	-	CASSEGGAGNTEAFF	TGTGCCAGTAGTGAGGGGGGCGCAGGGAACACTGAAGCTTTCTTT
TRBV19	TRBJ2-5	TRBD1	-	CASSILDRGETQYF	TGTGCCAGTAGTATCCTGGACAGGGGGGAGACCCAGTACTTC
TRBV6-5	TRBJ1-2	TRBD1	-	CASRSRQGVYGYTF	TGTGCCAGCAGATCGAGACAGGGTGTCTATGGCTACACCTTC
TRBV5-1	TRBJ2-5	-	-	CASSPQGGMGETQYF	TGCGCCAGCAGCCCCCAGGGGGGGATGGGAGAGACCCAGTACTTC
TRBV14	TRBJ2-1	TRBD2	-	CASRSGLARDEQFF	TGTGCCAGCAGATCGGGACTAGCTCGGGATGAGCAGTTCTTC
TRBV7-2	TRBJ1-1	TRBD1	-	CASSLWDSTEAFF	TGTGCCAGCAGCTTGTGGGACAGCACTGAAGCTTTCTTT
TRBV5-4	TRBJ1-3	-	-	CASSLISASSGNTIYF	TGTGCCAGCAGCTTGATCTCGGCAAGCTCTGGAAACACCATATATTTT
TRBV19	TRBJ2-6	-	-	CASSDSSGANVLTF	TGTGCCAGTAGTGACAGCTCTGGGGCCAACGTCCTGACTTTC
TRBV19	TRBJ1-1	-	-	CASSVTGTLNTEAFF	TGTGCCAGTAGTGTGACCGGGACTTTGAACACTGAAGCTTTCTTT
TRBV7-6	TRBJ1-1	-	once	CASSFRTVNTEAFF	TGTGCCAGCAGCTTTAGGACGGTGAACACTGAAGCTTTCTTT
TRBV11-2	TRBJ1-1	-	-	CASSLVRQPNTEAFF	TGTGCCAGCAGCTTAGTTCGGCAGCCGAACACTGAAGCTTTCTTT
TRBV10-3	TRBJ2-2	-	medium-sized	CAIRSDGPRGELFF	TGTGCCATCAGGTCCGACGGGCCCAGGGGGGAGCTGTTTTTT
TRBV13	TRBJ2-3	TRBD1	-	CASSPGQQDTQYF	TGTGCCAGCAGCCCGGGACAGCAAGATACGCAGTATTTT
TRBV5-1	TRBJ1-1	-	-	CASSPGGRWDTEAFF	TGCGCCAGCAGCCCCGGGGGGCGCTGGGACACTGAAGCTTTCTTT
TRBV5-1	TRBJ1-6	-	-	CASSLEGSNSPLHF	TGCGCCAGCAGCTTGGAAGGGAGTAATTCACCCCTCCACTTT
TRBV7-9	TRBJ2-1	TRBD1	-	CASTRTGTDNNEQFF	TGTGCCAGCACACGAACCGGGACAGATAATAATGAGCAGTTCTTC
TRBV6-5	TRBJ1-2	-	-	CASVGENYGYTF	TGTGCCAGCGTCGGGGAAAACTATGGCTACACCTTC
TRBV7-2	TRBJ2-3	TRBD2	-	CASSLERGAGTQYF	TGTGCCAGCAGCTTAGAGCGGGGGGCGGGGACGCAGTATTTT
TRBV11-2	TRBJ2-5	TRBD2	-	CASASLGSGSETQYF	TGTGCCAGTGCTTCCCTGGGTAGCGGGAGTGAGACCCAGTACTTC
TRBV6-5	TRBJ2-7	-	once	CASSRGNEQYF	TGTGCCAGCAGTCGCGGGAACGAGCAGTACTTC
TRBV5-1	TRBJ2-2	TRBD1	few	CASSLAGTVLTGELFF	TGCGCCAGCAGCTTGGCAGGGACAGTTCTCACCGGGGAGCTGTTTTTT
TRBV7-2	TRBJ1-3	-	-	CASSLAGRGSGNTIYF	TGTGCCAGCAGCTTAGCGGGCAGGGGCTCTGGAAACACCATATATTTT
TRBV6-2/TRBV6-3	TRBJ2-3	TRBD2	-	CASSYPSGRVTDTQYF	TGTGCCAGCAGTTACCCAAGCGGGAGGGTAACAGATACGCAGTATTTT
TRBV3-1/TRBV3-2	TRBJ2-5	TRBD2	-	CASSQPGLAGGGETQYF	TGTGCCAGCAGCCAACCCGGACTAGCGGGAGGGGGGGAGACCCAGTACTTC